A selection of T cell receptor beta chains follows, all from one sample in a study of T cells in Graves' hyperthyroidism and ophthalmopathy. TCRdb used MiXCR to reprocess the multiplex PCR reads, holding one entry per CDR3 protein. Of hundreds of thousands of distinct CDR3 sequences listed, 35% to 40% were seen once; the top ten hold around 10%. Sequenced input: blood. Receptors originate from a man aged 18 to 29 with Graves' hyperthyroidism. The CDR3 runs from the conserved cysteine through the conserved F or W. A D gene is named only where the DNA matches it firmly. Not every row has a clone size; where given, it reads once, few, many or a size class.

V gene,J gene,clone size,D gene,CDR3 protein,CDR3 DNA
TRBV27,TRBJ2-7,few,.,CASSFERSYEQYF,TGTGCCAGCAGTTTTGAGAGATCCTACGAGCAGTACTTC
TRBV7-9,TRBJ2-7,.,.,CASSSLGAHSYEQYF,TGTGCCAGCAGCTCGCTAGGGGCCCACTCCTACGAGCAGTACTTC
TRBV7-8,TRBJ2-7,.,.,CASSLSRRLDPYEQYF,TGTGCCAGCAGCTTATCCCGGCGACTAGATCCCTACGAGCAGTACTTC
TRBV19,TRBJ1-1,.,.,CASSIIGPSGGTEASF,TGTGCCAGTAGTATAATAGGGCCGAGCGGGGGCACTGAAGCTTCCTTT
TRBV20-1,TRBJ2-5,.,.,CSALIGTQYF,TGCAGTGCCTTAATAGGGACCCAGTACTTC
TRBV11-1,TRBJ1-4,.,TRBD1,CASSFGTGGSKLFF,TGTGCCAGCAGCTTCGGGACAGGGGGCTCAAAACTGTTTTTT
TRBV11-1,TRBJ2-7,.,.,CASSFWDRDSNEQYF,TGTGCCAGCAGCTTCTGGGACCGGGACTCCAACGAGCAGTACTTC
TRBV20-1,TRBJ2-5,.,TRBD2,CSAPDGAGGPAETQYF,TGCAGTGCCCCAGATGGGGCGGGAGGGCCGGCAGAGACCCAGTACTTC
TRBV4-1,TRBJ2-7,.,TRBD2,CASSLGRGASYEQYF,TGTGCCAGCAGCTTAGGGCGGGGGGCCTCCTACGAGCAGTACTTC
TRBV24-1,TRBJ1-5,.,.,CSTSDPGHLDQPQHF,TGTTCCACCAGTGACCCAGGACACCTCGATCAGCCCCAGCATTTT
TRBV7-2,TRBJ1-3,many,.,CASSLGTAGNTIYF,TGTGCCAGCAGCTTAGGAACAGCTGGAAACACCATATATTTT
TRBV2,TRBJ2-2,few,TRBD1,CASRTDRANTGELFF,TGTGCCAGCCGAACCGACAGGGCGAACACCGGGGAGCTGTTTTTT
TRBV6-1,TRBJ1-2,.,.,CASSGGIGSGYTF,TGCGCCAGCAGCGGCGGGATCGGCAGTGGCTACACCTTC
TRBV6-6,TRBJ2-7,.,TRBD2,CASSGPGLAPTYEQYF,TGTGCCAGCAGTGGGCCGGGACTAGCTCCAACCTACGAGCAGTACTTC
TRBV5-1,TRBJ2-7,.,TRBD1,CASSRDREVYEQYF,TGTGCCAGCAGCCGGGACAGGGAAGTCTACGAGCAGTACTTC
TRBV2,TRBJ2-5,few,TRBD1,CASSPRDRGLKTQYF,TGTGCCAGCAGTCCCAGGGACAGGGGGCTGAAGACCCAGTACTTC
TRBV10-3,TRBJ1-1,.,.,CAIRPTGLNTEAFF,TGTGCCATCAGACCGACAGGCTTGAACACTGAAGCTTTCTTT
TRBV12-3/TRBV12-4,TRBJ2-2,.,.,CASSFWATGELFF,TGTGCCAGCAGTTTCTGGGCCACCGGGGAGCTGTTTTTT
TRBV7-2,TRBJ1-2,.,.,CASSPSGGSTYGYTF,TGTGCCAGCAGTCCTAGCGGGGGGTCGACCTATGGCTACACCTTC
TRBV13,TRBJ1-2,once,.,CASSIGQHYGYTF,TGTGCCAGCAGCATCGGACAGCACTATGGCTACACCTTC
TRBV20-1,TRBJ1-6,many,.,CSAISDRNSPLHF,TGCAGTGCTATTTCAGACAGAAATTCACCCCTCCACTTT
TRBV5-1,TRBJ1-1,many,.,CASSWKGTEAFF,TGCGCCAGCAGCTGGAAGGGCACTGAAGCTTTCTTT
TRBV7-8,TRBJ2-7,.,.,CASGFLGPSYEQYF,TGTGCCAGCGGCTTCTTGGGGCCCTCCTACGAGCAGTACTTC
TRBV20-1,TRBJ1-5,many,.,CSARPSGLLNQPQHF,TGCAGTGCTAGGCCCTCGGGACTCCTCAATCAGCCCCAGCATTTT
TRBV7-2,TRBJ2-7,.,.,CASNPLMGEQYF,TGTGCCAGCAACCCACTCATGGGGGAGCAGTACTTC
TRBV7-3,TRBJ2-5,.,TRBD2,CASSSSGTQYF,TGTGCCAGCAGCTCTAGCGGGACCCAGTACTTC
TRBV6-1,TRBJ1-1,.,TRBD1,CASKGGSGQGFHTEAFF,TGTGCCAGCAAAGGAGGTTCGGGACAGGGATTTCACACTGAAGCTTTCTTT
TRBV12-3/TRBV12-4,TRBJ1-1,many,TRBD1,CASSRQGRSTEAFF,TGTGCCAGCAGCAGACAGGGTCGAAGCACTGAAGCTTTCTTT
TRBV11-2,TRBJ1-1,few,TRBD1,CASSLTRQGWNTEAFF,TGTGCCAGCAGCTTAACCCGACAGGGTTGGAACACTGAAGCTTTCTTT
TRBV12-3/TRBV12-4,TRBJ1-3,.,.,CASSQDWQAHTIYF,TGTGCCAGCAGCCAAGATTGGCAGGCACACACCATATATTTT
TRBV20-1,TRBJ1-4,few,.,CSASERGNEKLFF,TGCAGTGCTAGTGAGAGGGGTAATGAAAAACTGTTTTTT
TRBV7-9,TRBJ1-1,many,.,CASSLAGGDNTEAFF,TGTGCCAGCAGTTTGGCCGGAGGGGACAACACTGAAGCTTTCTTT
TRBV27,TRBJ1-2,.,.,CASSFSRGYGYTF,TGTGCCAGCAGTTTCAGCCGCGGATATGGCTACACCTTC
TRBV25-1,TRBJ1-6,.,.,CASRDSPLVTSSPLHF,TGTGCCAGCAGAGATTCCCCTTTGGTAACAAGTTCACCCCTCCACTTT
TRBV10-3,TRBJ1-3,once,TRBD1,CAISEGDRGTIYF,TGTGCCATCAGTGAGGGGGACAGGGGCACCATATATTTT
TRBV7-2,TRBJ1-2,many,.,CASSLHKTDYGYTF,TGTGCCAGCAGCTTGCACAAGACAGACTATGGCTACACCTTC
TRBV5-1,TRBJ2-7,.,TRBD1,CASSLNRGLSYEQYF,TGCGCCAGCAGCTTGAACAGGGGCCTCTCCTACGAGCAGTACTTC
TRBV29-1,TRBJ2-2,.,.,CSVDGQTGELFF,TGCAGCGTTGATGGGCAGACCGGGGAGCTGTTTTTT
TRBV25-1,TRBJ2-7,once,.,CAAWSYEQYF,TGTGCCGCCTGGTCCTACGAGCAGTACTTC
TRBV19,TRBJ1-1,many,.,CASRFGNTEAFF,TGTGCCAGTAGGTTTGGGAACACTGAAGCTTTCTTT
TRBV6-5,TRBJ1-6,few,.,CASSYWGAAGVAPLHF,TGTGCCAGCAGTTACTGGGGAGCCGCTGGGGTGGCACCCCTCCACTTT
TRBV7-9,TRBJ2-7,.,.,CASSLDPGPYYEQYF,TGTGCCAGCAGCTTAGACCCGGGACCCTACTACGAGCAGTACTTC
TRBV15,TRBJ2-7,few,.,CATSRDSGYEQYF,TGTGCCACCAGCAGAGATTCAGGCTACGAGCAGTACTTC
TRBV2,TRBJ1-4,many,TRBD1,CASTGTGYEKLFF,TGTGCCAGCACAGGGACAGGGTATGAAAAACTGTTTTTT
TRBV2,TRBJ2-6,.,.,CASRMGSSGANVLTF,TGTGCCAGCAGGATGGGGAGCTCTGGGGCCAACGTCCTGACTTTC
TRBV2,TRBJ2-1,.,.,CASRLTRRDEQFF,TGTGCCAGCAGACTTACAAGGCGGGATGAGCAGTTCTTC
TRBV14,TRBJ2-2,few,.,CASSQVPSVAGELFF,TGTGCCAGCAGCCAAGTCCCCTCGGTTGCCGGGGAGCTGTTTTTT
TRBV6-2/TRBV6-3,TRBJ2-2,.,TRBD2,CASRAGLAGAVGELFF,TGTGCCAGCAGGGCCGGACTAGCGGGAGCTGTCGGGGAGCTGTTTTTT
TRBV6-4,TRBJ1-5,few,.,CASSYSGGNNQPQHF,TGTGCCAGCAGTTACTCGGGAGGAAACAATCAGCCCCAGCATTTT
TRBV2,TRBJ1-1,many,.,CASKTGVQGEGLEAFF,TGTGCCAGCAAAACCGGTGTACAGGGAGAAGGCCTGGAAGCTTTCTTT
TRBV19,TRBJ2-7,.,.,CAWSSSFGTSQYF,TGTGCCTGGAGTAGTTCGTTCGGAACCTCGCAGTACTTC
TRBV29-1,TRBJ1-4,many,.,CSVVSANEKLFF,TGCAGCGTTGTATCCGCTAATGAAAAACTGTTTTTT
TRBV6-6,TRBJ2-6,few,.,CASIPVSGANVLTF,TGTGCCAGCATCCCCGTCTCTGGGGCCAACGTCCTGACTTTC